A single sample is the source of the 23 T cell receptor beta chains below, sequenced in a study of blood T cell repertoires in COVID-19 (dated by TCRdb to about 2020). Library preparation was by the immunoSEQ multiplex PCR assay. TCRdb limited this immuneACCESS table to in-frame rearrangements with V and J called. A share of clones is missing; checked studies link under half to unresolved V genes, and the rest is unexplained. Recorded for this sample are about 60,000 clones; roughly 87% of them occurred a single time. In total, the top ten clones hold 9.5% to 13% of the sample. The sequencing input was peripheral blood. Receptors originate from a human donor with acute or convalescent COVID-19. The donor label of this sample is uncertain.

This CDR3 is CASSFVSSGNTIYF. The CDR3 bases are TGTGCCAGTAGTTTTGTTTCTTCTGGAAACACCATATATTTT. The rearrangement uses TRBV19 and TRBJ1-3; no clear D. Germline CDR1 reads LNHDA; CDR2 reads SQIVND (reference sequence). This CDR3 has 14 amino acids. Trimming removed 5 bases at V and 1 base at J, with 9 bases between.

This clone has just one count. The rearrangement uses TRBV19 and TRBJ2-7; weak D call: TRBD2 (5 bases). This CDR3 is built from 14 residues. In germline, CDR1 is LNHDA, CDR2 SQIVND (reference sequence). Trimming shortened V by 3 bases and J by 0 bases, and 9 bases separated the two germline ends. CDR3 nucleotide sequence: TGTGCCAGTAGTATTTCGGGGTTCTCCTACGAGCAGTACTTC. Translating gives CASSISGFSYEQYF.

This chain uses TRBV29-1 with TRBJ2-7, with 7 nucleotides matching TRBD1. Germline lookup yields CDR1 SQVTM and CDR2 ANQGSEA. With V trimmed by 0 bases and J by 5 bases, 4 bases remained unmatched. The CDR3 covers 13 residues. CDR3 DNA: TGCAGCGTTGAAGAGAACAGGGGTAACGAGCAGTACTTC. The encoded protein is CSVEENRGNEQYF.

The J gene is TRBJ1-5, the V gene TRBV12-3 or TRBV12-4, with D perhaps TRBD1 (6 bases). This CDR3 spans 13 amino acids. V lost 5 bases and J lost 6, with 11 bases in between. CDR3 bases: TGTGCCAGCAGTAACGACAGGAGTCAGCCCCAGCATTTT. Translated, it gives CASSNDRSQPQHF.

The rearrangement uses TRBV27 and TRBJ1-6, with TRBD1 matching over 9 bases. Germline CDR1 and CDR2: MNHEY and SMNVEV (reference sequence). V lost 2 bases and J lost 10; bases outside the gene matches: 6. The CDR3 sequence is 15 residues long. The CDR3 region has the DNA TGTGCCAGCAGTTTAGGGACAGGGAATCAGTCACCCCTCCACTTT. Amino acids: CASSLGTGNQSPLHF.

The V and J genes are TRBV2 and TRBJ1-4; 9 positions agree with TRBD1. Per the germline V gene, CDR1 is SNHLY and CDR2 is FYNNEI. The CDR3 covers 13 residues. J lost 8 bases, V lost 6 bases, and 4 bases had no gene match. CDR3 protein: CASRGQGGEKLFF. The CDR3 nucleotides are TGTGCCAGCAGGGGACAGGGAGGCGAAAAACTGTTTTTT.

The CDR3 coding sequence is TGTGGGGTAGGGGACAGATCCAATGAGCAGTTCTTC. It specifies CGVGDRSNEQFF. The V call is TRBV30, the J call TRBJ2-1, with TRBD1 matching over 7 bases. This CDR3 contains 12 residues. Germline V lookup: CDR1 GTSNPN, CDR2 SVGIG (reference sequence).

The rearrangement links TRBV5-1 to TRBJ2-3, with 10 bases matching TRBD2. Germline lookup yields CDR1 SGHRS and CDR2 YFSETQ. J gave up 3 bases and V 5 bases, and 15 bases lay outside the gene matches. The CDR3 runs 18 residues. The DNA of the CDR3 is TGCGCCAGCAGACTTAGCGGGGGGACGGATTTGTCTACAGATACGCAGTATTTT. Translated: CASRLSGGTDLSTDTQYF.

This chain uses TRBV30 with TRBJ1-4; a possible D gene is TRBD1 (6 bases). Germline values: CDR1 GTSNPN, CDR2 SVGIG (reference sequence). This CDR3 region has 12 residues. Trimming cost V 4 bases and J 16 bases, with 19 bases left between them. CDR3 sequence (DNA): TGTGCCTGGACCGACAAGGGGGATATCCCGTTTTTT. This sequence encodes CAWTDKGDIPFF.

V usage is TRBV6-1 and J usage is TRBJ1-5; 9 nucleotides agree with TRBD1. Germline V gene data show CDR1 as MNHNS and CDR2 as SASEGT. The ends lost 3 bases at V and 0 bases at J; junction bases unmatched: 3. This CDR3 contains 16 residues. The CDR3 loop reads CASSEGQGISNQPQHF. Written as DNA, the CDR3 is TGTGCCAGCAGTGAGGGACAGGGTATTAGCAATCAGCCCCAGCATTTT.

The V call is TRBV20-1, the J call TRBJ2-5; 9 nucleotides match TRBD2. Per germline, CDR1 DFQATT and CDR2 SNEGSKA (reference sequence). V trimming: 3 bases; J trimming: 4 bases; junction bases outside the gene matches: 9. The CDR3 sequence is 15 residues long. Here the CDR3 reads CSASGGGAQSETQYF. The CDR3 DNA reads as TGCAGTGCTAGTGGCGGGGGGGCCCAGTCAGAGACCCAGTACTTC.

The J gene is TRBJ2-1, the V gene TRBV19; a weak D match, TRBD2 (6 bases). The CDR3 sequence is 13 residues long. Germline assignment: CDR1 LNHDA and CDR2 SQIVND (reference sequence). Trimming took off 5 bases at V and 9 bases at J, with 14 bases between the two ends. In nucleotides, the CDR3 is TGTGCCAGTAGTCCCTACCCGCGGGGTGAGCAGTTCTTC. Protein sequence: CASSPYPRGEQFF.

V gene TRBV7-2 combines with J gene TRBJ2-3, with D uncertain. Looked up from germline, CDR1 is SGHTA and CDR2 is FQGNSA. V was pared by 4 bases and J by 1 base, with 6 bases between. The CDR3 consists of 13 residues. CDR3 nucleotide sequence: TGTGCCAGCAGCTACATACGCACAGATACGCAGTATTTT. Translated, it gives CASSYIRTDTQYF.

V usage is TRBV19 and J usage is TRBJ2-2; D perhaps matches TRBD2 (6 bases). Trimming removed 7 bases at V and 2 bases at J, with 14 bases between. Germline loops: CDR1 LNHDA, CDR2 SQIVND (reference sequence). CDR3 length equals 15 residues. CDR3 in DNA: TGTGCCAGTAATATCGGAGCGGGTAACACCGGGGAGCTGTTTTTT. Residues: CASNIGAGNTGELFF. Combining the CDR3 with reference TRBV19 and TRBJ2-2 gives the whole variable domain DGGITQSPKYLFRKEGQNVTLSCEQNLNHDAMYWYRQDPGQGLRLIYYSQIVNDFQKGDIAEGYSVSREKKESFPLTVTSAQKNPTAFYLCASNIGAGNTGELFFGEGSRLTVL.

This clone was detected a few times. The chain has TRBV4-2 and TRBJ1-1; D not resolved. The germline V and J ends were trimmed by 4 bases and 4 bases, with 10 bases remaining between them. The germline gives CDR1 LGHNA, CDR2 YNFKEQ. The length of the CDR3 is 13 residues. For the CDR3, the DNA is TGTGCCAGCAGCCTCCGAGGGAGCACTGAAGCTTTCTTT. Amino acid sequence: CASSLRGSTEAFF.

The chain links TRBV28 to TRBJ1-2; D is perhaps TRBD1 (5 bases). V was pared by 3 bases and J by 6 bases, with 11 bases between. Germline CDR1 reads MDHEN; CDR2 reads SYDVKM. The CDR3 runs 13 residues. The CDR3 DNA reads TGTGCCAGCAGTTTGGGGGGAAGGGATGGCTACACCTTC. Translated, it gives CASSLGGRDGYTF.

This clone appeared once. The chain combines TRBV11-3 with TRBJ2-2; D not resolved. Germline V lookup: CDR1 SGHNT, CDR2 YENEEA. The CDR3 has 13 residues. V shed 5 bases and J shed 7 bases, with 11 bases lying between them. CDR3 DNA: TGTGCCAGCAGCCCAACACGGGTCGGGGAGCTGTTTTTT. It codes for CASSPTRVGELFF.

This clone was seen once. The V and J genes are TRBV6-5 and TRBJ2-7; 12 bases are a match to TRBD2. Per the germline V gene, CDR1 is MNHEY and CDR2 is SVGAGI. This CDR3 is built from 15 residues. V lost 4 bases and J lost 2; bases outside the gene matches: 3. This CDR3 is CASSLGTSGPYEQYF. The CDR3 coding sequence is TGTGCCAGCAGTTTAGGGACTAGCGGGCCCTACGAGCAGTACTTC.

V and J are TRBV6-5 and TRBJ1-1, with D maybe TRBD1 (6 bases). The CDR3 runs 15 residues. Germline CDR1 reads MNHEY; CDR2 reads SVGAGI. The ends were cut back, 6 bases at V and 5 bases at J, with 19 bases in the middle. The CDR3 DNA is TGTGCCAGCAGCCTCACCAGGGGCTCCGTAACTGAAGCTTTCTTT. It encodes CASSLTRGSVTEAFF.

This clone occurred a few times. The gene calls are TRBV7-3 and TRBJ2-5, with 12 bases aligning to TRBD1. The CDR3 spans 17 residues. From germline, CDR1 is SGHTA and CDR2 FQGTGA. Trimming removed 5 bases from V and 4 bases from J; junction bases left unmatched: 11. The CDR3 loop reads CASSPQGDRGRRETQYF. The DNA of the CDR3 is TGTGCCAGCAGCCCCCAGGGGGACAGGGGGCGTAGAGAGACCCAGTACTTC.

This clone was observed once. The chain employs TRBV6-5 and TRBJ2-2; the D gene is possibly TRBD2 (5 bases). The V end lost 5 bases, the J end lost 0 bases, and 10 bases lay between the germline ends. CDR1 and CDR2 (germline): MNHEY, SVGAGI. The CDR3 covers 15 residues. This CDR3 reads CASSRGIANTGELFF. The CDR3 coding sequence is TGTGCCAGCAGTAGAGGGATCGCGAACACCGGGGAGCTGTTTTTT.

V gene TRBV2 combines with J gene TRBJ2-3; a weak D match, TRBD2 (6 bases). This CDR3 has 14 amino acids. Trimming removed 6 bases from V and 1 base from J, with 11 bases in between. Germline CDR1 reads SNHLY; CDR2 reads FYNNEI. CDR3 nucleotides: TGTGCCAGCAGCGGGAGTGGGCGCACAGATACGCAGTATTTT. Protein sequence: CASSGSGRTDTQYF.

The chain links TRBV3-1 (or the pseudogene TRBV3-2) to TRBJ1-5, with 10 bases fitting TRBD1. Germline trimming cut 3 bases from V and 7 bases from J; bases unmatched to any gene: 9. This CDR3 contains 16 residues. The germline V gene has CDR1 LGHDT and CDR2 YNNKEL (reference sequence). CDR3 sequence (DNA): TGTGCCAGCAGCCAGGGAGGGGGACAGGGGCTCCAGCCCCAGCATTTT. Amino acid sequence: CASSQGGGQGLQPQHF.